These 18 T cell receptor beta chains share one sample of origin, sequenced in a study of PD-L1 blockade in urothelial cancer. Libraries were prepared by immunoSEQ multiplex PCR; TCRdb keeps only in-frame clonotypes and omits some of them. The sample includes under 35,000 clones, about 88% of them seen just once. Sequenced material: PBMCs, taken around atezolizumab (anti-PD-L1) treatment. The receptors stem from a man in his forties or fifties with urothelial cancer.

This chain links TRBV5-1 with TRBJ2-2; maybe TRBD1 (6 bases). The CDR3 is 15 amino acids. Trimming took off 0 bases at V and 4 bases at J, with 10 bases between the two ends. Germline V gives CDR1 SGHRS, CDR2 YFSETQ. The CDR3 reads CASSLDTGSTGELFF. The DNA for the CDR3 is TGCGCCAGCAGCTTGGATACAGGGTCCACCGGGGAGCTGTTTTTT.

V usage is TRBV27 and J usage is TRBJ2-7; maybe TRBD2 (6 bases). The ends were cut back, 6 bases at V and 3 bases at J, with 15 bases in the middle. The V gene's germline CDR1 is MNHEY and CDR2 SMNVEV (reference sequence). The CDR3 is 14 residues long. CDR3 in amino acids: CASRGTLPNYEQYF. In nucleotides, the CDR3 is TGTGCCAGCAGAGGGACTTTACCCAACTACGAGCAGTACTTC.

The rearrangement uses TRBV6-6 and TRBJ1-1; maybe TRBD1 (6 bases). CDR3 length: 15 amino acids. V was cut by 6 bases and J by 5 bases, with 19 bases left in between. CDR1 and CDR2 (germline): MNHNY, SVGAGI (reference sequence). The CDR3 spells CASSYPRGRGTEAFF. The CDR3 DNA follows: TGTGCCAGCAGCTACCCCCGGGGGCGGGGGACTGAAGCTTTCTTT.

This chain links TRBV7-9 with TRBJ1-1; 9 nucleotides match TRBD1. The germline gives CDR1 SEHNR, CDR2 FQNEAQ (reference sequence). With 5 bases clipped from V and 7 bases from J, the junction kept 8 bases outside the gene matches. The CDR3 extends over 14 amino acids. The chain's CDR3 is CASSGPGQGNEAFF. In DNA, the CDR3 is TGTGCCAGCAGCGGGCCGGGACAGGGAAATGAAGCTTTCTTT.

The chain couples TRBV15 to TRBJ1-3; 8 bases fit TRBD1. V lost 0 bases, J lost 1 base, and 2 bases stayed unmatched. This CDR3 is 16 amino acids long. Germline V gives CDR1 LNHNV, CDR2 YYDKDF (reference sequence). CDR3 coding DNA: TGTGCCACCAGCAGAGATCAGGGGGCATCTGGAAACACCATATATTTT. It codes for CATSRDQGASGNTIYF.

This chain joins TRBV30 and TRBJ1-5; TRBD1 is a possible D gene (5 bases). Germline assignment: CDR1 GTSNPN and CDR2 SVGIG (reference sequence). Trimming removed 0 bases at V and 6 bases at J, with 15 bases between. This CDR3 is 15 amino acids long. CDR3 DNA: TGTGCCTGGAGTGTAGACCAGGGTAGGGGTCAGCCCCAGCATTTT. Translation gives CAWSVDQGRGQPQHF.

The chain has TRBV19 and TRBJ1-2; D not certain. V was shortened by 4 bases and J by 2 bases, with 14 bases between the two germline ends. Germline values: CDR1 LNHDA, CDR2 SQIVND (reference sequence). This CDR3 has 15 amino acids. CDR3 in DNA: TGTGCCAGTAGTACCCGGAGGGAGGGAAACTATGGCTACACCTTC. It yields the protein CASSTRREGNYGYTF.

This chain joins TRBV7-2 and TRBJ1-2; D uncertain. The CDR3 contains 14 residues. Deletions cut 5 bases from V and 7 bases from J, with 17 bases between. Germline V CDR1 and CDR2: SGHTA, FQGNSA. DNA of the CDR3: TGTGCCAGCAGCCCCGCGAGGGTAGAGGCTGGCTACACCTTC. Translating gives CASSPARVEAGYTF. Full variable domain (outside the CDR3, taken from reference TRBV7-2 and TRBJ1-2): GAGVSQSPSNKVTEKGKDVELRCDPISGHTALYWYRQSLGQGLEFLIYFQGNSAPDKSGLPSDRFSAERTGGSVSTLTIQRTQQEDSAVYLCASSPARVEAGYTFGSGTRLTVV.

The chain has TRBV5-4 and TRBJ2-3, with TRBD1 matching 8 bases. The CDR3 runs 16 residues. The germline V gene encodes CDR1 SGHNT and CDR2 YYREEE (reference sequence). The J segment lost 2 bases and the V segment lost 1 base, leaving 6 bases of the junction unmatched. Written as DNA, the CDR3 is TGTGCCAGCAGCTTGATGGGACAGGCTTTCACAGATACGCAGTATTTT. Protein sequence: CASSLMGQAFTDTQYF.

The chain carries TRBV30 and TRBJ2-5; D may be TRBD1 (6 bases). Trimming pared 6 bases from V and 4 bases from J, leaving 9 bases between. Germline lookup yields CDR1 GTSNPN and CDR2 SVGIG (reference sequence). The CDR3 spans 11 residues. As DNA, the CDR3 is TGTGCCTGCAGGGGCGGAGAGACCCAGTACTTC. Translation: CACRGGETQYF. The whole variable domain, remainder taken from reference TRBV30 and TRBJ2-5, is SQTIHQWPATLVQPVGSPLSLECTVEGTSNPNLYWYRQAAGRGLQLLFYSVGIGQISSEVPQNLSASRPQDRQFILSSKKLLLSDSGFYLCACRGGETQYFGPGTRLLVL.

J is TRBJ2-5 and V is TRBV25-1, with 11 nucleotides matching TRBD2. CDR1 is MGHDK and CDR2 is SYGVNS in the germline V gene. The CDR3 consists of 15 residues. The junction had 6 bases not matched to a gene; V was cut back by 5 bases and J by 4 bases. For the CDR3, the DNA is TGTGCCAGCAGTAAACTAGCGGGAGTAACAGAGACCCAGTACTTC. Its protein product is CASSKLAGVTETQYF.

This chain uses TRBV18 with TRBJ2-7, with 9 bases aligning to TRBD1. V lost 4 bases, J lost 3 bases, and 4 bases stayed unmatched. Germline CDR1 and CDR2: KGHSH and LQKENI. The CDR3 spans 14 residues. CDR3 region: CASSLGTGNYEQYF. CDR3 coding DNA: TGTGCCAGCTCACTAGGGACAGGGAACTACGAGCAGTACTTC.

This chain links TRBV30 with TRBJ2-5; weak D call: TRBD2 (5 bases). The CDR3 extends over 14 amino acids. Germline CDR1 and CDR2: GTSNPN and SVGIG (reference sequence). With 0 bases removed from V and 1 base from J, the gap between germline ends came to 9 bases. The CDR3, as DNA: TGTGCCTGGAGTGTGGAGAGGGTCCAAGAGACCCAGTACTTC. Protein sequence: CAWSVERVQETQYF.

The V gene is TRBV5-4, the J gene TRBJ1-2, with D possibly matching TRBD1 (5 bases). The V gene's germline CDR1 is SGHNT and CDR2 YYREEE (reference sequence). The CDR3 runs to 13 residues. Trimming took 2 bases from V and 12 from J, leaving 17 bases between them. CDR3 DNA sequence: TGTGCCAGCAGCTTTTATTCGGGACTCGGGAACACCTTC. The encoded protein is CASSFYSGLGNTF.

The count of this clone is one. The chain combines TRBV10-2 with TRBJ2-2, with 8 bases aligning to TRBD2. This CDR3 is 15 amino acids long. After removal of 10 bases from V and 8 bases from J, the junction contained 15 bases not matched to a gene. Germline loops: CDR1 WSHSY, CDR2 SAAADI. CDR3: CATGGRGVLGGELFF. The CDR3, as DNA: TGCGCCACCGGCGGGCGGGGGGTCCTAGGAGGGGAGCTGTTTTTT.

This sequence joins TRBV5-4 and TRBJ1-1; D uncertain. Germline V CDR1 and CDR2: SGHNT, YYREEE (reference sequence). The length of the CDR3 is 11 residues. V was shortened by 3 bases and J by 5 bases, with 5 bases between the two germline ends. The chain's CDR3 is CASSSRTEAFF. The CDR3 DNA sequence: TGTGCCAGCAGCTCGCGGACTGAAGCTTTCTTT.

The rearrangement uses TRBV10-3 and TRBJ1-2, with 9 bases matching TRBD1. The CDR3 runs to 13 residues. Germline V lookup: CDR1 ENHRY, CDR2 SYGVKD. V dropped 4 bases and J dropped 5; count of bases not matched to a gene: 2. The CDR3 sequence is CAISVGTGYGYTF. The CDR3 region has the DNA TGTGCCATCAGTGTGGGGACAGGGTATGGCTACACCTTC.

CDR3 sequence reads: CASVPGAGGYSYEQYF. The CDR3 DNA reads TGCGCCAGCGTCCCCGGAGCGGGAGGGTACTCCTACGAGCAGTACTTC. The chain is built from TRBV5-1 and TRBJ2-5, with 10 positions matching TRBD2. The J call could be wrong; TRBJ2-7 is a better fit for the DNA end. The length of the CDR3 is 16 residues. In germline, CDR1 is SGHRS, CDR2 YFSETQ.